This TCR beta chain was recovered during a study of T cell repertoires in cytomegalovirus infection. A word on this clonotype: Its antigen is still unknown.

Study findings and constraints: Cumulated frequencies of public TCR beta families served to identify carriers of CMV plus the relevant HLA.

MiXCR, run by TCRdb on the reads, gives a single entry per CDR3 protein. The repertoire consists of about 300,000 distinct CDR3 sequences, with about 9.2% occurring once and the leading ten covering less than 3%. The V and J ends lost 6 bases and 3 bases respectively, with 5 bases between them. This CDR3 region has 10 residues. CDR1 and CDR2 from the germline V gene are DFQATT and SNEGSKA (reference sequence). Material: PBMCs. The chain recombines TRBV20-1 with TRBJ1-2; unclear D gene. This clonotype was sampled from a human donor in good health (CMV status not recorded). Some clones in this sample may be carry-over from other donors' samples. The CDR3 spells CSAPYYGYTF. The DNA for the CDR3 is TGCAGTGCCCCATACTATGGCTACACCTTC.